This T cell receptor beta chain was captured by sequencing in a study of cytomegalovirus exposure and HLA in healthy donors. Primers included in the PCR were 60 Vbeta and 13 Jbeta primers. Measured with immunoSEQ multiplex PCR; TCRdb has only the in-frame clones, and not every one. In all, the sample yields tens of thousands of clones. The CDR3 length is 13 residues. In germline, CDR1 is MNHEY, CDR2 SVGAGI. After removal of 6 bases from V and 3 bases from J, the junction contained 4 bases not matched to a gene. The chain uses TRBV6-5 and TRBJ2-7, with 8 bases aligning to TRBD1. The sequence was collected from a human donor in good health. Material: PBMCs. CDR3 in amino acids: CASRADRGYEQYF. DNA for the CDR3: TGTGCCAGCAGAGCCGACAGGGGCTACGAGCAGTACTTC.